Listed here are 8 T cell receptor beta chains from one sample, sequenced in a study of PD-1 blockade in classical Hodgkin lymphoma. Sequencing was performed with immunoSEQ multiplex PCR; in TCRdb, only in-frame clones are kept and a portion is missing. The sample lists 25,000 to 35,000 clones; roughly 80% were seen once. Time point indicated: cycle 4 day 1 (C4D1), after less than 7 weeks of nivolumab. All the patients suffered relapse after autologous stem cell transplantation, and brentuximab vedotin exposure differed. Negative selection with magnetic separation was used to purify CD4+ T cells from thawed PBMCs. Sequencing was performed on CD4+ T cells from blood, taken before the fourth cycle of nivolumab. The receptor source for this set is a human donor with classical Hodgkin lymphoma.

The chain joins TRBV5-8 to TRBJ1-2; tentative D call: TRBD1 (6 bases). Germline CDR1 reads SGHTS; CDR2 reads YDEGEE. This CDR3 is 18 amino acids long. Deletions cut 0 bases from V and 1 base from J, with 19 bases between. The CDR3 reads CASSLVPGTPDINYGYTF. The DNA for the CDR3 is TGTGCCAGCAGCTTGGTTCCGGGGACACCGGATATTAACTATGGCTACACCTTC.

The chain is built from TRBV18 and TRBJ2-5; TRBD2 matches 8 bases. This CDR3 comprises 13 residues. Germline assignment: CDR1 KGHSH and CDR2 LQKENI. V was clipped by 5 bases and J by 4 bases; unmatched bases: 3. In DNA form, the CDR3 reads TGTGCCAGCTCATCGGGACTAGTAGAGACCCAGTACTTC. Protein sequence: CASSSGLVETQYF.

The rearrangement joins TRBV11-2 to TRBJ1-2; D not resolved. The CDR3 is made up of 12 amino acids. Per germline, CDR1 SGHAT and CDR2 FQNNGV. With 5 bases removed from V and 4 bases from J, the gap between germline ends came to 8 bases. CDR3 region: CASSLLSYGYTF. CDR3 bases: TGTGCCAGCAGCCTTTTGAGCTATGGCTACACCTTC.

The chain has TRBV5-1 and TRBJ1-1, with unresolved D. In germline, CDR1 is SGHRS, CDR2 YFSETQ. V shed 4 bases and J shed 7 bases, with 14 bases lying between them. The CDR3 covers 13 residues. CDR3 DNA sequence: TGCGCCAGCAGCCTCCAAGACAAGAGTGAAGCTTTCTTT. Protein sequence: CASSLQDKSEAFF.

The rearrangement links TRBV5-1 to TRBJ1-6, with D possibly TRBD1 on 5 matching bases. CDR1 SGHRS and CDR2 YFSETQ come from the germline V gene. V was clipped by 0 bases and J by 7 bases, with 11 bases between them. The CDR3 is 15 residues long. The CDR3 here is CASSLEGTRNSPLHF. The CDR3, as DNA: TGCGCCAGCAGCTTGGAAGGGACCAGAAATTCACCCCTCCACTTT.

This rearrangement joins TRBV6-5 to TRBJ1-1; TRBD1 agrees at 7 bases. The junction had 3 bases not matched to a gene; V was cut back by 6 bases and J by 5 bases. The CDR3 is made up of 12 amino acids. Germline values: CDR1 MNHEY, CDR2 SVGAGI. CDR3 bases: TGTGCCAGCAGGACACAGGGGACTGAAGCTTTCTTT. As protein: CASRTQGTEAFF.

This sequence joins TRBV5-5 and TRBJ2-7, with 7 bases that match TRBD1. The CDR3 length is 14 residues. Germline lookup yields CDR1 SGHKS and CDR2 YYEKEE (reference sequence). Trimming cost V 4 bases and J 3 bases; bases outside gene matches: 7. Here the CDR3 DNA reads TGTGCCAGCAGCCCTCCGGGACAGAACTACGAGCAGTACTTC. Translating it yields CASSPPGQNYEQYF.

The rearrangement uses TRBV5-4 and TRBJ1-2, with D unresolved. CDR3 length: 12 residues. Germline lookup yields CDR1 SGHNT and CDR2 YYREEE (reference sequence). The V and J ends lost 3 bases and 4 bases respectively, with 7 bases between them. The CDR3 loop reads CASSSTVYGYTF. The CDR3 region has the DNA TGTGCCAGCAGCTCTACAGTCTATGGCTACACCTTC.